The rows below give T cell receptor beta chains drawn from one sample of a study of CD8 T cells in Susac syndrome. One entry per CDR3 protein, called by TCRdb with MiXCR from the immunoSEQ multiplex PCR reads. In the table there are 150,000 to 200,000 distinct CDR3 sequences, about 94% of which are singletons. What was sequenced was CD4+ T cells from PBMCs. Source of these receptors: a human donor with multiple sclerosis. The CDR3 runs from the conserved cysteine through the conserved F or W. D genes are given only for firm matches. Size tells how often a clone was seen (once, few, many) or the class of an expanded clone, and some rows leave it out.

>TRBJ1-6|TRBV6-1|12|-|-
CASSVQNSPLHF
TGTGCCAGCAGTGTCCAAAATTCACCCCTCCACTTT
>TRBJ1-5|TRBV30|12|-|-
CAWSPQGGPQHF
TGTGCCTGGAGCCCCCAGGGCGGCCCCCAGCATTTT
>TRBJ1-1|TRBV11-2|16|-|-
CASSLKWGETNTEAFF
TGTGCCAGCAGCTTAAAATGGGGGGAGACAAACACTGAAGCTTTCTTT
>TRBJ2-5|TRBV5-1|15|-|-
CASSLGLGEQETQYF
TGCGCCAGCAGCTTAGGTTTGGGGGAGCAAGAGACCCAGTACTTC
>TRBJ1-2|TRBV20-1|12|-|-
CSARQGGYGYTF
TGCAGTGCTAGACAAGGGGGCTATGGCTACACCTTC
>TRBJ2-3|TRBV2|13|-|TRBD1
CASRTGLTDTQYF
TGTGCCAGCAGGACAGGGTTAACAGATACGCAGTATTTT
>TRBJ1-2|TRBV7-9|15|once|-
CASSLSQAAVGGYTF
TGTGCCAGCAGCTTATCCCAGGCCGCTGTCGGGGGCTACACCTTC
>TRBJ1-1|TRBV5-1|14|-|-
CASSFSGANTEAFF
TGCGCCAGCAGCTTTTCCGGGGCGAACACTGAAGCTTTCTTT
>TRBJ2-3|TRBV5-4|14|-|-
CASSLGGYTDTQYF
TGTGCCAGCAGCTTGGGGGGGTACACAGATACGCAGTATTTT
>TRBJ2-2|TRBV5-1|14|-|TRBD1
CASSGGQGTEELFF
TGCGCCAGCAGCGGGGGACAGGGAACCGAGGAGCTGTTTTTT
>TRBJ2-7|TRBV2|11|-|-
CASRKGDEQYF
TGTGCCAGCAGGAAGGGGGACGAGCAGTACTTC
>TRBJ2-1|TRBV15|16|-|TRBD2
CATSSGSSGGYNEQFF
TGTGCCACCAGCAGTGGATCTAGCGGGGGTTACAATGAGCAGTTCTTC
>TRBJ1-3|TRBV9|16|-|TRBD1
CASSAQGASSGNTIYF
TGTGCCAGCAGCGCACAGGGGGCCTCCTCTGGAAACACCATATATTTT
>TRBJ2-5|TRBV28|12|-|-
CASRAPQETQYF
TGTGCCAGCAGGGCCCCCCAAGAGACCCAGTACTTC
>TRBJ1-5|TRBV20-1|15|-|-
CSAGFTGQGNQPQHF
TGCAGTGCCGGATTTACAGGGCAGGGCAATCAGCCCCAGCATTTT
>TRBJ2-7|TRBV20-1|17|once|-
CSAQRGAGGMLGAEQYF
TGCAGTGCCCAACGGGGGGCAGGGGGGATGCTAGGGGCCGAGCAGTACTTC
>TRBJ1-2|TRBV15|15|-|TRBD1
CATSRGDRGGYGYTF
TGTGCCACCAGCAGAGGGGACAGGGGAGGTTATGGCTACACCTTC
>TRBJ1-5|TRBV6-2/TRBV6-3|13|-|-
CASSLHSNQPQHF
TGTGCCAGCAGTCTTCATAGCAATCAGCCCCAGCATTTT
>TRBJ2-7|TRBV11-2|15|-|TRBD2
CASSLTSGRRGEQYF
TGTGCCAGCAGCCTGACTAGCGGGAGAAGGGGCGAGCAGTACTTC
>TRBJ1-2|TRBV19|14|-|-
CASSWAGDDYGYTF
TGTGCCAGTAGTTGGGCAGGGGACGACTATGGCTACACCTTC
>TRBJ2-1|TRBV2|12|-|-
CASLSGPYEQFF
TGTGCCAGCCTTTCAGGGCCTTATGAGCAGTTCTTC
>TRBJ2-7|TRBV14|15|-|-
CASSQEVGATYEQYF
TGTGCCAGCAGCCAAGAGGTCGGGGCAACCTACGAGCAGTACTTC
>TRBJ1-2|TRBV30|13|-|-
CAIQQVGGTGYTF
TGTGCCATCCAACAAGTGGGGGGTACGGGCTACACCTTC
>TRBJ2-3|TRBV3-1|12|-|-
CASSMDLDTQYF
TGTGCCAGCAGCATGGACTTAGATACGCAGTATTTT
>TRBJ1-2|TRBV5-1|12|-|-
CASSLAQAGYTF
TGCGCCAGCAGCTTGGCCCAGGCCGGCTACACCTTC